Presented here are 15 T cell receptor beta chains from one specimen sequenced in a study of identical twins. TCRdb re-called the 5' RACE reads with MiXCR, one entry per CDR3 protein. The sample has some 570,000 distinct CDR3 sequences, about 20% seen once. The data were also submitted as part of a second study, on yellow fever vaccine responses in identical twins.

What was sequenced was CD4+ T cells sorted from blood. These TCRs come from a young woman in good health.

The V and J genes are TRBV9 and TRBJ1-1, with no clear D. Germline V gene lookup returns CDR1 SGDLS and CDR2 YYNGEE. The CDR3 contains 15 residues. Between the trimmed V and J ends, which lost 0 bases and 5 bases, there was a span of 14 bases. CDR3 residues: CASSVVVPRRTEAFF. The CDR3 bases are TGTGCCAGCAGCGTAGTGGTCCCGCGAAGGACTGAAGCTTTCTTT.

The rearrangement links TRBV20-1 to TRBJ2-2; D perhaps matches TRBD1 (6 bases). Germline lookup yields CDR1 DFQATT and CDR2 SNEGSKA (reference sequence). V dropped 4 bases and J dropped 3 bases, with 9 bases sitting between them. CDR3 length: 13 amino acids. CDR3 DNA sequence: TGCAGTGCTAAACAGGGTTACACCGGGGAGCTGTTTTTT. Translation gives CSAKQGYTGELFF.

In its sample, this clonotype was seen a few times. This CDR3 is CASSRWAEQETQYF. CDR3 bases: TGCGCCAGCAGCCGTTGGGCGGAACAAGAGACCCAGTACTTC. This chain uses TRBV4-1 with TRBJ2-5, with D unresolved. The germline CDR1 and CDR2 sequences are MGHRA and YSYEKL. The length of the CDR3 is 14 residues. The V gene lost 4 bases and the J gene lost 2 bases, with 11 bases spanning the gap.

J is TRBJ2-7 and V is TRBV9; 10 nucleotides match TRBD1. V shed 2 bases and J 6 bases; nucleotides not matched to a gene: 8. The length of the CDR3 is 15 residues. Germline V gene sequence: CDR1 SGDLS, CDR2 YYNGEE. The CDR3 is CASSVGQGTVGEQYF. The CDR3 DNA sequence: TGTGCCAGCAGCGTGGGACAGGGGACTGTCGGCGAGCAGTACTTC.

This clonotype was seen only a few times. The rearrangement links TRBV6-2 or TRBV6-3 to TRBJ2-3; D may be TRBD2 (5 bases). Germline lookup yields CDR1 MNHEY and CDR2 SVGEGT. V dropped 0 bases and J dropped 2 bases, with 15 bases sitting between them. This CDR3 has 17 residues. CDR3 protein: CASSYSKTSGFTDTQYF. DNA for the CDR3: TGTGCCAGCAGTTACTCGAAAACCAGCGGATTCACAGATACGCAGTATTTT.

The chain is built from TRBV11-2 and TRBJ2-3; 9 nucleotides align to TRBD2. J gave up 2 bases and V 4 bases, and 7 bases lay outside the gene matches. CDR1 is SGHAT, CDR2 FQNNGV, per germline. This CDR3 has 16 amino acids. DNA for the CDR3: TGTGCCAGCAGCTCCCTTAGCGGGAGAGCCACAGATACGCAGTATTTT. It specifies CASSSLSGRATDTQYF.

The chain recombines TRBV6-5 with TRBJ2-5; D not resolved. CDR1 and CDR2 from the germline V gene are MNHEY and SVGAGI. CDR3 size: 12 residues. V lost 6 bases to trimming and J lost 5 bases, with 10 bases between them. The DNA for the CDR3 is TGTGCCAGCAGCCGACCCCACGAGACCCAGTACTTC. Its translation is CASSRPHETQYF.

The genes are TRBV20-1 and TRBJ2-3, with 8 bases identical to TRBD2. The germline CDR1 and CDR2 sequences are DFQATT and SNEGSKA (reference sequence). This CDR3 has 15 amino acids. Trimming removed 0 bases from V and 1 base from J; junction bases left unmatched: 3. The DNA of the CDR3 is TGCAGTGCTAGAGAAGCGGGAGTGGGCACAGATACGCAGTATTTT. It specifies CSAREAGVGTDTQYF.

There are a few counts of this clonotype. The chain combines TRBV7-2 with TRBJ2-5; D is possibly TRBD1 (5 bases). The germline CDR1 and CDR2 sequences are SGHTA and FQGNSA. Trimming left V 3 bases short and J 4 bases short, with 9 bases between. The CDR3 contains 13 residues. CDR3 amino acids: CASSFRAVETQYF. In DNA form, the CDR3 reads TGTGCCAGCAGCTTCAGGGCAGTAGAGACCCAGTACTTC.

As DNA, the CDR3 is TGTGCCACCAGTGATCCCCGGGACAGCCTCACAGATACGCAGTATTTT. Translating it yields CATSDPRDSLTDTQYF. The rearrangement joins TRBV24-1 to TRBJ2-3, with 7 bases matching TRBD1. Trimming took 3 bases from V and 2 from J; bases not matched to a gene: 7. Germline values: CDR1 KGHDR, CDR2 SFDVKD. The CDR3 runs 16 residues.

The CDR3 DNA follows: TGTGCCACCAGTGACAGACAGGGGTTGAGCAATGAGCAGTTCTTC. This gives the protein CATSDRQGLSNEQFF. The V gene is TRBV24-1, the J gene TRBJ2-1, with TRBD1 matching 8 bases. Germline CDR1 reads KGHDR; CDR2 reads SFDVKD. The CDR3 totals 15 residues. The V gene end was trimmed by 4 bases and the J gene end by 6 bases; junction bases not matched to a gene: 7.

This chain links TRBV27 with TRBJ2-2; D possibly corresponds to TRBD2 (5 bases). The CDR3 extends over 17 amino acids. CDR1 is MNHEY and CDR2 is SMNVEV in the germline V gene (reference sequence). The V end lost 8 bases, the J end lost 5 bases, and 24 bases lay between the germline ends. The CDR3 bases are TGTGCCAGCCGAGAGGTTACTAGTCCTATCGAAACCGGGGAGCTGTTTTTT. Translation: CASREVTSPIETGELFF.

This clonotype was observed a handful of times. This rearrangement joins TRBV19 to TRBJ1-1; D not certain. Trimming pared 8 bases from V and 6 bases from J, leaving 16 bases between. Germline CDR1 is LNHDA and CDR2 is SQIVND (reference sequence). The CDR3 spans 13 residues. The CDR3 sequence: CASGLVGDSEAFF. In DNA, the CDR3 is TGTGCCAGTGGCCTTGTCGGAGACTCTGAAGCTTTCTTT.

This chain uses TRBV12-3 or TRBV12-4 with TRBJ1-5; D is unresolved. V shed 2 bases and J shed 2 bases, with 7 bases lying between them. The CDR3 contains 14 residues. The CDR3 region is CASSLREGNQPQHF. CDR3 nucleotide sequence: TGTGCCAGCAGTTTACGGGAGGGCAATCAGCCCCAGCATTTT.

The chain is built from TRBV4-1 and TRBJ1-5; D is unresolved. The CDR3 contains 16 residues. Germline V lookup: CDR1 MGHRA, CDR2 YSYEKL. V was clipped by 1 base and J by 6 bases, with 16 bases between them. The DNA for the CDR3 is TGCGCCAGCAGCCAAGGTTGGGGTCCCCTCGGTCAGCCCCAGCATTTT. Protein: CASSQGWGPLGQPQHF.